The 11 T cell receptor beta chains given below trace back to one sample, sequenced in a study of EBV T-cell therapy then PD-1 blockade in nasopharyngeal carcinoma. Produced via immunoSEQ multiplex PCR; TCRdb's table is partial and in-frame only. This table has fewer than 20,000 clones, roughly 83% appearing once. The antigens for these receptors are not known. Treatment denoted: AdE1-LMPpoly-expanded autologous EBV-specific T-cell therapy followed by anti-PD-1 nivolumab. The sequenced sample was CD8+ T cells from blood, obtained at approximately day 30 from a patient whose treatment included autologous EBV-specific T cells and nivolumab. The receptor source for this set is a man aged 40-50 years with nasopharyngeal carcinoma.

The rearrangement links TRBV6-2 or TRBV6-3 to TRBJ1-2, with a weak D call TRBD1 (5 bases). From germline, CDR1 is MNHEY and CDR2 SVGEGT. CDR3 size: 13 residues. Trimming shortened V by 2 bases and J by 4 bases, and 8 bases separated the two germline ends. The CDR3 reads CASSYDSIYGYTF. In DNA, the CDR3 is TGTGCCAGCAGTTACGACAGCATCTATGGCTACACCTTC.

V is TRBV6-2 or TRBV6-3 and J is TRBJ1-5, with unresolved D. The V end was cut by 6 bases, the J end by 0 bases, with 9 bases between. Germline CDR1 MNHEY, CDR2 SVGEGT. The CDR3 contains 14 residues. CDR3 residues: CASSLGASNQPQHF. CDR3 bases: TGTGCCAGCAGCCTAGGAGCTAGCAATCAGCCCCAGCATTTT.

This clone is categorized as medium-sized. The chain joins TRBV10-1 to TRBJ1-2; TRBD1 might be the D (5 bases). This CDR3 region has 12 residues. The germline V gene encodes CDR1 WNHNN and CDR2 SYGVQD (reference sequence). Trimming shortened V by 3 bases and J by 5 bases, and 7 bases separated the two germline ends. As DNA, the CDR3 is TGCGCCAGCAGTGAAGAGGGGTATGGCTACACCTTC. Its protein product is CASSEEGYGYTF.

The chain combines TRBV15 with TRBJ2-1; D could derive from TRBD1 or TRBD2 (5 bases each). The germline V and J ends were trimmed by 5 bases and 6 bases, with 17 bases remaining between them. The germline V gene has CDR1 LNHNV and CDR2 YYDKDF (reference sequence). The CDR3 has 15 amino acids. The CDR3 reads CATSGGWDGLNEQFF. CDR3 bases: TGTGCCACCAGCGGTGGGTGGGACGGACTCAATGAGCAGTTCTTC.

The chain has TRBV5-1 and TRBJ2-7; 8 bases are a match to TRBD1. V dropped 1 base and J dropped 0; count of bases not matched to a gene: 3. The CDR3 totals 15 residues. CDR1 and CDR2 from the germline V gene are SGHRS and YFSETQ. CDR3 nucleotides: TGCGCCAGCAGCTTGCGGGACAGGCCCTCCTACGAGCAGTACTTC. Translating gives CASSLRDRPSYEQYF.

This chain links TRBV27 with TRBJ2-7, with 9 bases aligning to TRBD1. The germline gives CDR1 MNHEY, CDR2 SMNVEV (reference sequence). V trimming: 6 bases; J trimming: 0 bases; junction bases outside the gene matches: 3. The CDR3 sequence is 14 residues long. CDR3 region: CASSTGGHSYEQYF. The CDR3, as DNA: TGTGCCAGCAGCACAGGGGGCCACTCCTACGAGCAGTACTTC.

This clone was found a few times. The chain carries TRBV4-1 and TRBJ1-5; D is ambiguous. This CDR3 has 15 residues. CDR1 and CDR2 (germline): MGHRA, YSYEKL. V lost 1 base and J 1 base, leaving 8 bases between the germline ends. In nucleotides, the CDR3 is TGCGCCAGCAGCCAAGGGTGGACGAGCAATCAGCCCCAGCATTTT. Protein product: CASSQGWTSNQPQHF.

The chain combines TRBV27 with TRBJ2-5, with 8 bases identical to TRBD2. V shed 1 base and J 4 bases; nucleotides not matched to a gene: 8. This CDR3 comprises 16 residues. Per germline, CDR1 MNHEY and CDR2 SMNVEV (reference sequence). CDR3 in DNA: TGTGCCAGCAGTTTATATACGGGGGGGCCTCGAGAGACCCAGTACTTC. This sequence encodes CASSLYTGGPRETQYF.

A single count supports this clone. The chain recombines TRBV4-3 with TRBJ2-1; D could derive from TRBD1 or TRBD2 (5 bases each). Germline CDR1 and CDR2: LGHNA and YSLEER. This CDR3 spans 16 amino acids. Trimming took 0 bases from V and 3 from J, leaving 12 bases between them. The CDR3 spells CASSQDLGELYNEQFF. CDR3 DNA: TGCGCCAGCAGCCAAGATTTGGGGGAACTCTACAATGAGCAGTTCTTC.

The chain uses TRBV5-1 and TRBJ2-3; TRBD1 matches at 8 bases. There are 17 residues in the CDR3. Germline values: CDR1 SGHRS, CDR2 YFSETQ. J lost 2 bases, V lost 4 bases, and 12 bases had no gene match. Here the CDR3 reads CASSTEPGQVYTDTQYF. In DNA, the CDR3 is TGCGCCAGCAGCACGGAACCGGGACAGGTTTACACAGATACGCAGTATTTT.

The chain couples TRBV7-9 to TRBJ1-3; 7 bases match TRBD1. The CDR3 consists of 18 residues. Germline loops: CDR1 SEHNR, CDR2 FQNEAQ (reference sequence). J lost 1 base, V lost 4 bases, and 13 bases had no gene match. The CDR3 reads CASSSRLGQAISGNTIYF. The CDR3 region has the DNA TGTGCCAGCAGCTCCCGGCTCGGACAGGCCATATCTGGAAACACCATATATTTT.